This TCR delta chain comes out of a study of γδ T cells in repeated Plasmodium falciparum infection. The wider study: Malian repertoires were sampled cross-sectionally without transmission and longitudinally through febrile malaria.

TCRdb re-analyzed the multiplex PCR reads via CATT. Of 45,000 to 70,000 delta-chain clones detected, 1.5% to 2% appear once; the ten largest clones hold 15%. This clone has ten or more counts. With a far larger clone one base away, a read error is the likely cause. Other DNA sequences in this specimen translate into the identical CDR3. This receptor was obtained from a pool of human donors (malaria-infected and uninfected, not separated). The sequencing sample was made of gamma-delta T cells from blood.

The CDR3 bases are TGTGCTCTCGGGGAAGGTAGATTTCGGCTGGGGGATCACATCCCCGATAAACTCATCTTT. Protein: CALGEGRFRLGDHIPDKLIF. V and J are TRDV1 and TRDJ1; 9 bases are shared with TRDD3. Germline-derived CDR1 and CDR2 are TSWWSYY and QGS. The CDR3 has 20 amino acids.